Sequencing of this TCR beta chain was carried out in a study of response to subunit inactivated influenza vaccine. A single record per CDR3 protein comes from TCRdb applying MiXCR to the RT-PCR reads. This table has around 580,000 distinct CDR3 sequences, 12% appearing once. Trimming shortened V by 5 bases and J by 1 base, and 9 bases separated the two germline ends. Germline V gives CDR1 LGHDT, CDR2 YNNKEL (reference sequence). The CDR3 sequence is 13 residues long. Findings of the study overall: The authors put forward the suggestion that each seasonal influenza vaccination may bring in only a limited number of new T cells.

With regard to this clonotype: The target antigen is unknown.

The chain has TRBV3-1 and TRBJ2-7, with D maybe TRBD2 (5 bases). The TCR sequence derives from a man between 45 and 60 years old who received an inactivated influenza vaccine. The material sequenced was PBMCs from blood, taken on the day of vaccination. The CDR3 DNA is TGTGCCAGCAGCTCCCGGGAATCCTACGAGCAGTACTTC. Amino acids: CASSSRESYEQYF.